This T cell receptor beta chain was documented in a study of T cells in Graves' hyperthyroidism and ophthalmopathy. The wider study: Upon initial diagnosis and before any treatment, peripheral blood was collected.

In regard to this clonotype: A much larger clone differs by one base, so this may be a read error.

From RNA transcripts, TCR beta CDR3 regions were amplified. A first-round RT-PCR of the TCR CDR3 used the HTBI primer set. One entry per CDR3 protein, called by TCRdb with MiXCR from the multiplex PCR reads. The data contain some 490,000 distinct CDR3 sequences, roughly a sixth of them singletons. Clinical Activity Scores of at least 3, NOSPECS grades of at least 4 and durations under 3 months characterized ophthalmopathy patients. Source material for PBMCs was around 10 ml fresh peripheral blood. The sample taken for sequencing was blood. The TCR comes from a woman aged 25 to 39 with Graves' ophthalmopathy.

The CDR3, as DNA: TGCAGTGCTAGAGGACAGGGGGCCAGAAACATTCAGTACTTC. This encodes CSARGQGARNIQYF. This chain connects TRBV20-1 to TRBJ2-4; 10 nucleotides match TRBD1. There are 14 residues in the CDR3. Germline CDR1 and CDR2: DFQATT and SNEGSKA (reference sequence).